This is a list of T cell receptor beta chains from one sample in a study of blood T cell repertoires in COVID-19. Clones were read by immunoSEQ multiplex PCR, and TCRdb kept only the in-frame ones, dropping some. Of 300,000 to 400,000 clones listed, roughly 90% were seen once; the top ten hold under 4.5%. Sequencing was carried out using peripheral blood. These receptors were obtained from a woman between 45 and 65 years old with active or convalescent COVID-19. Both conserved end residues are part of each CDR3. A D gene is named only where the DNA matches it firmly. The size entry is marked missing in some rows and otherwise reads once, few, many or a size class.

j_call,v_call,clone_size,d_call,cdr3_nt,cdr3_aa
TRBJ1-2,TRBV12-3/TRBV12-4,.,.,TGTGCCAGCACCCCCCAGGGGTTCTATGGCTACACCTTC,CASTPQGFYGYTF
TRBJ1-3,TRBV18,once,TRBD1,TGTGCCAGCTCATCAGGGGGGCGCTCTGTTCGAGATCGAAACACCATATATTTT,CASSSGGRSVRDRNTIYF
TRBJ1-1,TRBV7-2,.,TRBD1,TGTGCCAGCAGCCCCCGACAGGGGGAGCAAGCTTTCTTT,CASSPRQGEQAFF
TRBJ2-3,TRBV4-3,.,TRBD1,TGCGCCAGCAGCTCCGGGACAGGCTACACAGATACGCAGTATTTT,CASSSGTGYTDTQYF
TRBJ2-7,TRBV7-8,.,.,TGTGCCAGCAGCGAGCAGAGCAGAGGGCAGTACTTC,CASSEQSRGQYF
TRBJ1-3,TRBV7-9,.,TRBD1,TGTGCCAGCAGCTTAAGACAGGGCTCTGGAAACACCATATATTTT,CASSLRQGSGNTIYF
TRBJ2-3,TRBV7-6,.,.,TGTGCCAGCAGCAGGACAGACTACCGCACAGATACGCAGTATTTT,CASSRTDYRTDTQYF
TRBJ1-6,TRBV9,.,TRBD1,TGTGCCAGCAGCGCAGGGACAGGAAAGTCAAATTCACCCCTCCACTTT,CASSAGTGKSNSPLHF
TRBJ1-1,TRBV2,.,.,TGTGCCAGCAGTGACGTCCAGGCCGTGAACACTGAAGCTTTCTTT,CASSDVQAVNTEAFF
TRBJ1-1,TRBV12-3/TRBV12-4,.,.,TGTGCCAGCAGCCGGGGGGAGGGCGAAGCTTTCTTT,CASSRGEGEAFF
TRBJ2-3,TRBV30,few,.,TGTGCCTGGAGTGTAGGGGTTTCCCCAGATACGCAGTATTTT,CAWSVGVSPDTQYF
TRBJ2-1,TRBV9,.,TRBD2,TGTGCCAGCAGCGTAGGACTGGCGGGAGACAATGAGCAGTTCTTC,CASSVGLAGDNEQFF
TRBJ2-7,TRBV29-1,once,.,TGCAGCATAACAGGTACCCCCTACGAGCAGTACTTC,CSITGTPYEQYF
TRBJ1-1,TRBV30,.,.,TGTGCCTGGAGCAAAAATTGGGAGGCTTTCTTT,CAWSKNWEAFF
TRBJ2-1,TRBV7-9,.,TRBD1,TGTGCCAGCAGCTTGCCGGACAGGGGGCCGGGGGAGCAGTTCTTC,CASSLPDRGPGEQFF
TRBJ2-1,TRBV24-1,.,.,TGTGCCACCAGGACACATTCCCACCACTACAATGAGCAGTTCTTC,CATRTHSHHYNEQFF
TRBJ1-4,TRBV5-8,once,TRBD1,TGTGCCAGCAGCCAAGGACAGGGCCCTGAAAAACTGTTTTTT,CASSQGQGPEKLFF
TRBJ2-5,TRBV7-8,.,TRBD2,TGTGCCAGCAGCTGGGGGGGATTGGAGACCCAGTACTTC,CASSWGGLETQYF
TRBJ2-7,TRBV6-2/TRBV6-3,.,.,TGTGCCAGCAGTCACAGTCCCTACGAGCAGTACTTC,CASSHSPYEQYF
TRBJ2-7,TRBV7-3,.,.,TGTGCCAGCAGCTTAACTCCAACAGTACAAGTCGAGCAGTACTTC,CASSLTPTVQVEQYF
TRBJ1-2,TRBV4-3,.,TRBD1,TGCGCCAGCAGCCCGTCAGGGGGCCTTAACTATGGCTACACCTTC,CASSPSGGLNYGYTF
TRBJ1-5,TRBV30,.,.,TGTGCCTGGGGCGAGGGGGGGGGCAATCAGCCCCAGCATTTT,CAWGEGGGNQPQHF
TRBJ2-3,TRBV28,once,.,TGTGCCAGCAGTTTAAATTCGAGAGCCTGGGGCTCGTCAGATACGCAGTATTTT,CASSLNSRAWGSSDTQYF
TRBJ1-5,TRBV19,.,TRBD1,TGTGCCAGTAGCCCTGACAGGGGAAGTCAGCCCCAGCATTTT,CASSPDRGSQPQHF
TRBJ1-1,TRBV6-1,.,TRBD1,TGTGCCAGCAGTGAGGACAGGGCTGGTGAAGCTTTCTTT,CASSEDRAGEAFF
TRBJ2-3,TRBV18,.,.,TGTGCCAGCTCGGCGGCGATAGCGGATACAGATACGCAGTATTTT,CASSAAIADTDTQYF
TRBJ2-5,TRBV6-6,.,TRBD1,TGTGCCAGCAGCCAGGGGGCTTGGGAGACCCAGTACTTC,CASSQGAWETQYF
TRBJ1-5,TRBV11-2,.,.,TGTGCCAGCAGCTTACGGGGGGGTAGCAATCAGCCCCAGCATTTT,CASSLRGGSNQPQHF
TRBJ1-1,TRBV7-2,.,.,TGTGCCAGCAGCTTAGCGTTGAGATCTGAAGCTTTCTTT,CASSLALRSEAFF
TRBJ2-3,TRBV7-9,.,TRBD2,TGTGCCAGCAGCTTAGGACTAGCGGGGGGATCCGACACAGATACGCAGTATTTT,CASSLGLAGGSDTDTQYF
TRBJ1-5,TRBV4-1,once,.,TGCGCCAGCAGCCAAATACAGGGAGCTACCAATCAGCCCCAGCATTTT,CASSQIQGATNQPQHF
TRBJ1-1,TRBV7-3,.,TRBD1,TGTGCCAGCAGCTTGGGGGACAGGGGGATTGGCACTGAAGCTTTCTTT,CASSLGDRGIGTEAFF
TRBJ2-1,TRBV7-9,.,TRBD2,TGTGCCAGCAGCTTAGTTCTAGCGGGGGAAAATGAGCAGTTCTTC,CASSLVLAGENEQFF
TRBJ2-7,TRBV5-1,.,TRBD2,TGCGCCAGCAGCAAGGGCGAGGTAGCGGGGTCCTACGAGCAGTACTTC,CASSKGEVAGSYEQYF
TRBJ1-1,TRBV11-3,once,.,TGTGCCAGCAGCGACGACAAGAACACTGAAGCTTTCTTT,CASSDDKNTEAFF
TRBJ1-4,TRBV5-1,.,.,TGCGCCAGCAGCTTGGTAGGGGCGACTAATGAAAAACTGTTTTTT,CASSLVGATNEKLFF
TRBJ1-1,TRBV18,.,.,TGTGCCAGCTCACCCCAGGGTTATACCCCGAACACTGAAGCTTTCTTT,CASSPQGYTPNTEAFF
TRBJ2-7,TRBV4-3,.,TRBD2,TGCGCCAGCAGCCAAGATCTCCTAGCGGATGCATACGAGCAGTACTTC,CASSQDLLADAYEQYF
TRBJ1-3,TRBV11-2,.,.,TGTGCCAGCAGCTTGCTCAGGGGCGTAAACACCATATATTTT,CASSLLRGVNTIYF
TRBJ2-2,TRBV10-3,few,TRBD1,TGTGCCATCAGGCCGGGACAGGGCTCAACCGGGGAGCTGTTTTTT,CAIRPGQGSTGELFF
TRBJ1-2,TRBV4-1,.,.,TGCGCCAGCAGCCAAGGAGGAAGCTATGGCTACACCTTC,CASSQGGSYGYTF
TRBJ2-1,TRBV5-4,.,TRBD2,TGTGCCAGCAGCCAAAGCGGGAAAGGTGAGCAGTTCTTC,CASSQSGKGEQFF
TRBJ2-6,TRBV10-3,.,TRBD1,TGTGCCATCACCCCCGGACAGGTGTTCTCTGGGGCCAACGTCCTGACTTTC,CAITPGQVFSGANVLTF
TRBJ1-1,TRBV19,.,.,TGTGCCAGTAGTAACTTGAACACTGAAGCTTTCTTT,CASSNLNTEAFF
TRBJ2-3,TRBV18,.,TRBD1,TGTGCCAGCTCACGGACAGGGTTGAAAGATACGCAGTATTTT,CASSRTGLKDTQYF
TRBJ2-6,TRBV7-8,.,.,TGTGCCAGCAGCCCAAGCCTGGCGGGCTCTGGGGCCAACGTCCTGACTTTC,CASSPSLAGSGANVLTF
TRBJ1-1,TRBV30,once,.,TGTGCCTGGTCCTACGGGTTGAACACTGAAGCTTTCTTT,CAWSYGLNTEAFF
TRBJ1-1,TRBV11-2,.,.,TGTGCCAGCAGCTTAGCGGTGGGGCTCCGAGAGACAGCTTTCTTT,CASSLAVGLRETAFF
TRBJ2-2,TRBV3-1/TRBV3-2,.,.,TGTGCCAGCAGCACCGGACTACCCGAGACCGGGGAGCTGTTTTTT,CASSTGLPETGELFF
TRBJ1-2,TRBV29-1,.,.,TGCAGCGGCCGCGGAGGAAGGGGCTACACCTTC,CSGRGGRGYTF
TRBJ2-7,TRBV3-1/TRBV3-2,.,.,TGTGCCAGCAGCCCAGGGGAACCCTACGAGCAGTACTTC,CASSPGEPYEQYF
TRBJ2-7,TRBV27,.,TRBD1,TGTGCCAGCAGTTTATCCGGCGGGACAGGGCCATACGAGCAGTACTTC,CASSLSGGTGPYEQYF
TRBJ1-2,TRBV3-1/TRBV3-2,once,TRBD1,TGTGCCAGCAGCCAAACTCGGACAGGGTTATCTGGCTACACCTTC,CASSQTRTGLSGYTF